This T cell receptor (beta chain) was sequenced in a study of cytomegalovirus exposure and HLA in healthy donors. The study's findings and limits: Being productive about 87% or about 30% of the time was typical of most TCR beta V segments in an earlier analysis.

The PCR employed 60 Vbeta primers together with 13 Jbeta primers. The protocol was immunoSEQ multiplex PCR, while the TCRdb copy is restricted to in-frame clones and leaves out a portion. Of roughly 86,000 clones listed, around 66% are singletons. As to this clone: Its target is not known.

The CDR3 covers 17 residues. Germline CDR1 reads SGDLS; CDR2 reads YYNGEE. The V gene end was trimmed by 3 bases and the J gene end by 5 bases; junction bases not matched to a gene: 7. V and J are TRBV9 and TRBJ2-5; TRBD2 matches 16 bases. What was sequenced was PBMCs. This TCR was recovered from a man younger than 40 in good health and CMV-seronegative. The chain's CDR3 is CASSAGTSGRGSETQYF. The DNA for the CDR3 is TGTGCCAGCAGCGCCGGGACTAGCGGGAGGGGTTCGGAGACCCAGTACTTC.